Sequencing of this T cell receptor (beta chain) was carried out in a study of cytomegalovirus exposure and HLA in healthy donors. Study-wide context: From donors who were HLA-typed, an early data release held 75 million to 85 million unique TCRs. Findings and limits, study-wide: Exclusion as indistinguishable affected some V segments, including TRBV6-2 and TRBV6-3.

This clone occurred a few times. What it binds is unknown. The CDR3 is 16 amino acids. Unmatched junction bases numbered 12, after V lost 7 bases and J lost 1 base. From germline, CDR1 is SEHNR and CDR2 FQNEAQ (reference sequence). Nominal health characterized the donors when sampled, though unrecorded immune exposures were likely. PCR involved 60 Vbeta and 13 Jbeta primers. Sequencing used immunoSEQ multiplex PCR; TCRdb keeps in-frame clones, though not all of them. This sample has 150,000 or so clones, with under 80% found just once. Specimen: PBMCs. The source is a man younger than 35 in good health and CMV-seropositive. The V gene is TRBV7-9, the J gene TRBJ1-1, with 7 bases that match TRBD1. CDR3 nucleotide sequence: TGTGCCAGCACCCAATCGACAGGGATCTGGAACACTGAAGCTTTCTTT. Residues: CASTQSTGIWNTEAFF. The entire variable domain, with the rest obtained from reference TRBV7-9 and TRBJ1-1, is as follows: DTGVSQNPRHKITKRGQNVTFRCDPISEHNRLYWYRQTLGQGPEFLTYFQNEAQLEKSRLLSDRFSAERPKGSFSTLEIQRTEQGDSAMYLCASTQSTGIWNTEAFFGQGTRLTVV.